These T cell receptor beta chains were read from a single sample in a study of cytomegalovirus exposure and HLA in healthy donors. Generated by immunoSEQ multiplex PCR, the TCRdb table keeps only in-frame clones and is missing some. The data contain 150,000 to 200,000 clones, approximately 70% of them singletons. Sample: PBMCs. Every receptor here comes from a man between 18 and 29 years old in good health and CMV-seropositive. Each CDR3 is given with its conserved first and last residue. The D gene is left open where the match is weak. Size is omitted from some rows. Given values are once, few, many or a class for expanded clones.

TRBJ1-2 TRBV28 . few TGTGCCAGCAGTCTTTCTCACTATGGCTACACCTTC CASSLSHYGYTF
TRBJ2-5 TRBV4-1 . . TGCGCCAGCAGCCAAGTCGCTAGGTTGGGGACCCAGTACTTC CASSQVARLGTQYF
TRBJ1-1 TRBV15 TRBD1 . TGTGCCACCAGCAGAGATCGGGGACAGCACACTGAAGCTTTCTTT CATSRDRGQHTEAFF
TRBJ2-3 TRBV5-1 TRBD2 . TGCGCCAGCAGCAACCCGGGACTAGCGGTACAAAGCACAGATACGCAGTATTTT CASSNPGLAVQSTDTQYF
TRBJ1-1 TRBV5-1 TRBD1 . TGCGCCAGCAGCTTGGGGGACAGGGCCCAAGCTTTCTTT CASSLGDRAQAFF
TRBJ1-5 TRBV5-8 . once TGTGCCAGCAATATCCTTAGAGCCAATCAGCCCCAGCATTTT CASNILRANQPQHF
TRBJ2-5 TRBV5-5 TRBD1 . TGTGCCAGCAGCCCCCGACAGGGAGATGGGACCCAGTACTTC CASSPRQGDGTQYF
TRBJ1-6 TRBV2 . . TGTGCCAGCAGTCCGTCAGGGCTATCGCCCCTCCACTTT CASSPSGLSPLHF
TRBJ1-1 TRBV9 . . TGTGCCAGCAGCGTGACCTTAGACGGACTCACTGAAGCTTTCTTT CASSVTLDGLTEAFF
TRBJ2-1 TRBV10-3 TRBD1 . TGTGCCACACAGGGGGTTGTCGACAATGAGCAGTTCTTC CATQGVVDNEQFF
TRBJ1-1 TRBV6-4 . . TGTGCCAGCAGTCAGGGCACTGAAGCTTTCTTT CASSQGTEAFF
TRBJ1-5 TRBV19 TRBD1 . TGTGCCAGTAGTTTTGAACAGGGGTTCGCGCCCCAGCATTTT CASSFEQGFAPQHF
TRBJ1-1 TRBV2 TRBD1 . TGTGCCAGCAGGCAGGACAGGGGAATGAACACTGAAGCTTTCTTT CASRQDRGMNTEAFF
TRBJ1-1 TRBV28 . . TGTGGGTCAGGGCCCACTGAAGCTTTCTTT CGSGPTEAFF
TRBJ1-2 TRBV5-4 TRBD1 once TGTGCCAGCAGCCAGACAGGGAGTGGTGGCTACACCTTC CASSQTGSGGYTF
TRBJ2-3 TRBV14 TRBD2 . TGTGCCAGCAGCCCCAGTCTGGGACTAGCGGACACAGATACGCAGTATTTT CASSPSLGLADTDTQYF
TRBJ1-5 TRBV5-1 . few TGCGCCAGCAGCGTAGAGGGAGGTCAGCCCCAGCATTTT CASSVEGGQPQHF
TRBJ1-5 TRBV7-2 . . TGTGCCAGCAGCCCCCAGGGGAGCAATCAGCCCCAGCATTTT CASSPQGSNQPQHF
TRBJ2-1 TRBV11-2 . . TGTGCCAGCAGCTTAGCGAGGACTACAGAGCAGTTCTTC CASSLARTTEQFF
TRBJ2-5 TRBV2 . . TGTGCCAGCAGTGAAGGACTACTAGCTGTGGAGACCCAGTACTTC CASSEGLLAVETQYF
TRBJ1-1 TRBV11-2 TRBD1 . TGTGCCAGCAGTTCCACAGGGGCGAACACTGAAGCTTTCTTT CASSSTGANTEAFF
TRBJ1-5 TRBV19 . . TGTGCCAGTAGTATCCCAGGGGGCAATCAGCCCCAGCATTTT CASSIPGGNQPQHF
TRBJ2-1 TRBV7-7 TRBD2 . TGTGCTAGCAGCTCTAGCGGGAGGGCCTGGGAGCAGTTCTTC CASSSSGRAWEQFF
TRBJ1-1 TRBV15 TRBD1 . TGTGCCACCAGCAGCGGTACAGGGGAGAACACTGAAGCTTTCTTT CATSSGTGENTEAFF
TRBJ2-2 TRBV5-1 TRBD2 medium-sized TGCGCCAGCAGCTTCCTAGCGGGAACCGGGGAGCTGTTTTTT CASSFLAGTGELFF
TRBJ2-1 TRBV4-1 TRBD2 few TGCGCCAGCAGCCCAGGACTAGCGGGTTACAATGAGCAGTTCTTC CASSPGLAGYNEQFF
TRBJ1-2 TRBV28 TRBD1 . TGTGCCAGCAGAGAGAGGACAGGGCGAAACTATGGCTACACCTTC CASRERTGRNYGYTF
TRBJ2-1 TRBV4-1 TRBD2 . TGCGCCAGCAGCCAAGACCGGACTAGCGGGGGCTACTACAATGAGCAGTTCTTC CASSQDRTSGGYYNEQFF
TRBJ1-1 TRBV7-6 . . TGTGCCAGCAGCTCTTTCACAGGGTTGAACACTGAAGCTTTCTTT CASSSFTGLNTEAFF